Shown below are 6 T cell receptor beta chains from a single sample sequenced in a study of blood T cell repertoires in COVID-19. The data were produced by immunoSEQ multiplex PCR, yet TCRdb's version contains in-frame clones alone and is incomplete. There are fewer than 150,000 clones in the sample; 60% to 85% occur only once, and about 2.3% lies in the top ten. Sequenced input: peripheral blood. These receptors were taken from a man between 65 and 85 years old with acute or convalescent COVID-19.

The V call is TRBV11-2, the J call TRBJ1-1; D perhaps matches TRBD1 (5 bases). The CDR3 loop spans 13 amino acids. The germline V gene encodes CDR1 SGHAT and CDR2 FQNNGV. V dropped 5 bases and J dropped 2 bases, with 9 bases sitting between them. The CDR3 protein is CASSLGLNTEAFF. In nucleotides, the CDR3 is TGTGCCAGCAGCCTGGGACTAAACACTGAAGCTTTCTTT.

V gene TRBV5-1 combines with J gene TRBJ2-7; D might be TRBD2 (6 bases). Trimming cost V 4 bases and J 2 bases, with 13 bases left between them. Germline V gives CDR1 SGHRS, CDR2 YFSETQ. The CDR3 runs 14 residues. DNA for the CDR3: TGCGCCAGCAGCCGCGGGACGGATACCTACGAGCAGTACTTC. This codes for CASSRGTDTYEQYF. Using reference TRBV5-1 and TRBJ2-7 for the parts outside the CDR3, the full variable domain is KAGVTQTPRYLIKTRGQQVTLSCSPISGHRSVSWYQQTPGQGLQFLFEYFSETQRNKGNFPGRFSGRQFSNSRSEMNVSTLELGDSALYLCASSRGTDTYEQYFGPGTRLTVT.

The chain links TRBV7-2 to TRBJ1-5, with D possibly TRBD1 on 5 matching bases. The V gene lost 5 bases and the J gene lost 3 bases, with 11 bases spanning the gap. This CDR3 has 14 amino acids. Germline V gene lookup returns CDR1 SGHTA and CDR2 FQGNSA. The CDR3 bases are TGTGCCAGCAGCCCCGGCGGGGCCAATCAGCCCCAGCATTTT. It is translated as CASSPGGANQPQHF.

This sequence joins TRBV7-9 and TRBJ1-4; the D is unclear. The germline V gene encodes CDR1 SEHNR and CDR2 FQNEAQ (reference sequence). CDR3 length equals 14 residues. Trimming cost V 4 bases and J 0 bases, with 6 bases left between them. CDR3 residues: CASSSQSTNEKLFF. The CDR3 coding sequence is TGTGCCAGCAGCTCCCAGTCAACTAATGAAAAACTGTTTTTT.

The V call is TRBV4-3, the J call TRBJ1-1, with TRBD1 as a possible D gene (5 bases). The CDR3 totals 14 residues. Germline V gene lookup returns CDR1 LGHNA and CDR2 YSLEER. V lost 5 bases, J lost 4 bases, and 14 bases lay in between. CDR3 region: CASSLIGGGTEAFF. The CDR3 DNA reads TGCGCCAGCAGCTTAATCGGGGGGGGCACTGAAGCTTTCTTT.

The chain combines TRBV4-3 with TRBJ2-7; possible D gene TRBD2, 6 bases. The CDR3 has 15 residues. Germline CDR1 reads LGHNA; CDR2 reads YSLEER. V was cut by 4 bases and J by 2 bases, with 15 bases left in between. CDR3 sequence: CASSRIGTPPYEQYF. In nucleotides, the CDR3 is TGCGCCAGCAGCCGGATCGGGACTCCTCCCTACGAGCAGTACTTC.